This TCR beta chain was identified in a study of T cell repertoires in cytomegalovirus infection. Germline assignment: CDR1 MDHEN and CDR2 SYDVKM. The V end lost 5 bases, the J end lost 8 bases, and 18 bases lay between the germline ends. The CDR3 totals 15 residues. Using its own MiXCR run on the reads, TCRdb lists one record per CDR3 protein. Here the sample spans some 200,000 distinct CDR3 sequences, under 25% being singletons. The chain links TRBV28 to TRBJ1-4, with D perhaps matching TRBD1 (5 bases). This receptor was obtained from a human donor in good health (CMV status not recorded). Some clones in this sample may be carry-over from other donors' samples. The sequenced sample was PBMCs. CDR3 protein: CASSPGQTRGEKLFF. CDR3 coding DNA: TGTGCCAGCAGTCCCGGTCAGACACGGGGGGAAAAACTGTTTTTT.